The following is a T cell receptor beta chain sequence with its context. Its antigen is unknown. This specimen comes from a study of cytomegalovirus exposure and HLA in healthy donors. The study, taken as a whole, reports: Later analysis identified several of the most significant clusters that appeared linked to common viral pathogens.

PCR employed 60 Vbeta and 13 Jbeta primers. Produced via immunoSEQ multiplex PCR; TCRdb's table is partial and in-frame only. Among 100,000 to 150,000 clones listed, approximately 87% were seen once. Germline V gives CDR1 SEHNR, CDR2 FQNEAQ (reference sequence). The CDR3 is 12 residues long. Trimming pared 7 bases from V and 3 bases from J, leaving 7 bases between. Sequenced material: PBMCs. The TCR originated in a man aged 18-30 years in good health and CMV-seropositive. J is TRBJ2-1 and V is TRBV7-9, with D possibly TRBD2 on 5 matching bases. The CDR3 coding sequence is TGTGCCAGCATCGACTACTACAATGAGCAGTTCTTC. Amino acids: CASIDYYNEQFF. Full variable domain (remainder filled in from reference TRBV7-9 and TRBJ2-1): DTGVSQNPRHKITKRGQNVTFRCDPISEHNRLYWYRQTLGQGPEFLTYFQNEAQLEKSRLLSDRFSAERPKGSFSTLEIQRTEQGDSAMYLCASIDYYNEQFFGPGTRLTVL.